One and the same sample provided the 9 T cell receptor beta chains below, sequenced in a study of T cell responses to AZD1222 COVID-19 vaccine. Sequenced by immunoSEQ multiplex PCR; TCRdb stores in-frame clones only, minus some. Of 150,000 or so clones detected, approximately 78% appear once; the ten largest clones hold about 3.8%. The specimen was peripheral blood, collected on day 0 of MenACWY control vaccination. The receptors stem from an adult in good health.

This rearrangement joins TRBV28 to TRBJ1-2, with a weak D call TRBD1 (5 bases). The CDR3 length is 13 residues. Trimming pared 3 bases from V and 4 bases from J, leaving 9 bases between. CDR1 MDHEN and CDR2 SYDVKM come from the germline V gene. CDR3 sequence reads: CASSFGQGYGYTF. The CDR3 region has the DNA TGTGCCAGCAGTTTTGGGCAGGGCTATGGCTACACCTTC.

The chain joins TRBV11-2 to TRBJ2-7; unclear D gene. V lost 1 base and J 1 base, leaving 5 bases between the germline ends. The CDR3 contains 13 residues. The germline CDR1 and CDR2 sequences are SGHAT and FQNNGV. This CDR3 reads CASSLVSSYEQYV. The CDR3 DNA follows: TGTGCCAGCAGCTTAGTCAGTTCCTACGAGCAGTACGTC.

The V and J genes are TRBV5-1 and TRBJ2-1; the D is unclear. Germline V gene lookup returns CDR1 SGHRS and CDR2 YFSETQ. Trimming left V 0 bases short and J 10 bases short, with 8 bases between. The CDR3 has 12 amino acids. In DNA, the CDR3 is TGCGCCAGCAGCTTGGTGCACGGAGAGCAGTTCTTC. Its translation: CASSLVHGEQFF.

The chain recombines TRBV6-5 with TRBJ2-2; D may be TRBD2 (6 bases). With 4 bases removed from V and 4 bases from J, the gap between germline ends came to 10 bases. CDR1 is MNHEY, CDR2 SVGAGI, per germline. The CDR3 sequence is 14 residues long. CDR3 residues: CASSLRRVTGELFF. Here the CDR3 DNA reads TGTGCCAGCAGTTTAAGGAGGGTCACCGGGGAGCTGTTTTTT.

This chain uses TRBV4-1 with TRBJ2-2, with TRBD2 identical over 7 bases. J gave up 4 bases and V 1 base, and 12 bases lay outside the gene matches. There are 18 residues in the CDR3. Germline loops: CDR1 MGHRA, CDR2 YSYEKL. The CDR3 loop reads CASSQVRGRVYGTGELFF. The CDR3, as DNA: TGCGCCAGCAGCCAAGTCAGAGGGAGGGTTTATGGCACCGGGGAGCTGTTTTTT.

V usage is TRBV9 and J usage is TRBJ2-3, with D unresolved. The germline V gene has CDR1 SGDLS and CDR2 YYNGEE. The V end was cut by 1 base, the J end by 0 bases, with 9 bases between. The CDR3 is 15 amino acids. CDR3 nucleotides: TGTGCCAGCAGCGTATCGGGCTTTAGCACAGATACGCAGTATTTT. It translates to CASSVSGFSTDTQYF. Variable domain in full (rest from reference TRBV9 and TRBJ2-3): DSGVTQTPKHLITATGQRVTLRCSPRSGDLSVYWYQQSLDQGLQFLIQYYNGEERAKGNILERFSAQQFPDLHSELNLSSLELGDSALYFCASSVSGFSTDTQYFGPGTRLTVL.

The chain couples TRBV7-3 to TRBJ2-6; 7 nucleotides align to TRBD1. The V gene end was trimmed by 5 bases and the J gene end by 0 bases; junction bases not matched to a gene: 1. Germline V gives CDR1 SGHTA, CDR2 FQGTGA. CDR3 length: 15 amino acids. Here the CDR3 DNA reads TGTGCCAGCAGCCGACAGGGCTCTGGGGCCAACGTCCTGACTTTC. Protein product: CASSRQGSGANVLTF.

The gene calls are TRBV5-1 and TRBJ2-7, with 8 positions matching TRBD2. Germline trimming cut 3 bases from V and 3 bases from J; bases unmatched to any gene: 11. The CDR3 length is 16 residues. Germline assignment: CDR1 SGHRS and CDR2 YFSETQ. CDR3 region: CASSSGTAGGIYEQYV. DNA of the CDR3: TGCGCCAGCAGCTCTGGGACCGCGGGAGGTATCTACGAGCAGTACGTC.

This clone was seen a handful of times. The chain is built from TRBV24-1 and TRBJ1-3, with TRBD1 matching 7 bases. Germline V gives CDR1 KGHDR, CDR2 SFDVKD. With 5 bases clipped from V and 4 bases from J, the junction kept 1 base outside the gene matches. This CDR3 has 13 amino acids. The chain's CDR3 is CATSAGGGNTIYF. The CDR3 DNA reads as TGTGCCACCAGTGCAGGGGGAGGAAACACCATATATTTT.